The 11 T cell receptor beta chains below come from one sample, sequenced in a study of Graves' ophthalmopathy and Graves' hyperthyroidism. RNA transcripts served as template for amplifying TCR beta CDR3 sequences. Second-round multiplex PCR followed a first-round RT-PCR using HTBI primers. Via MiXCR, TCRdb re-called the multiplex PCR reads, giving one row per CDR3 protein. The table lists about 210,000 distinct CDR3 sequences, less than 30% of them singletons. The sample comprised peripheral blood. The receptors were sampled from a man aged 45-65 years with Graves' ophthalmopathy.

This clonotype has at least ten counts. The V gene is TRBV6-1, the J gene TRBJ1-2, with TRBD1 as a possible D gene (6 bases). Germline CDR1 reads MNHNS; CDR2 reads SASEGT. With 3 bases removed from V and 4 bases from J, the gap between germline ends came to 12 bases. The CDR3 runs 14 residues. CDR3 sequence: CASSEVGAIYGYTF. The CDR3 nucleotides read TGTGCCAGCAGTGAGGTGGGGGCGATCTATGGCTACACCTTC.

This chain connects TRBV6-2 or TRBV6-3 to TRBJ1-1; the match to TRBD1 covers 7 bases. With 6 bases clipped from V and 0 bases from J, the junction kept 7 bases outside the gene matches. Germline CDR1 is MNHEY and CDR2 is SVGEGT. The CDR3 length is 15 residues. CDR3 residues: CASRDRVALNTEAFF. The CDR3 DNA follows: TGTGCCAGCAGAGACAGGGTGGCCCTGAACACTGAAGCTTTCTTT.

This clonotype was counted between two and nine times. The CDR3 is CASSRPRLRGNQPQHF. The CDR3 DNA reads as TGTGCCAGCAGCCGACCAAGGTTACGAGGCAATCAGCCCCAGCATTTT. This chain uses TRBV11-1 with TRBJ1-5, with D unclear. V was clipped by 5 bases and J by 2 bases, with 16 bases between them. The germline gives CDR1 SGHAT, CDR2 FQDESV (reference sequence). The CDR3 is 16 amino acids.

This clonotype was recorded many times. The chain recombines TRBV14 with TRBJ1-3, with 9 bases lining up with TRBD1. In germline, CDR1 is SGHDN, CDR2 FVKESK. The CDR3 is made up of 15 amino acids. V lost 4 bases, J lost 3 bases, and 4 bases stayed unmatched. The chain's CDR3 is CASSLQGALGNTIYF. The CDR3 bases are TGTGCCAGCAGCCTACAGGGGGCCCTTGGAAACACCATATATTTT.

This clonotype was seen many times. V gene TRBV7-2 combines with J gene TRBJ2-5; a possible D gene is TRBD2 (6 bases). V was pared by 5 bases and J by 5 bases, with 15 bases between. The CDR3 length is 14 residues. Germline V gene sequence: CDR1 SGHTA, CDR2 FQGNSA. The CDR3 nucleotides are TGTGCCAGCAGCCAGACTAGGTGGGCCGAGACCCAGTACTTC. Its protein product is CASSQTRWAETQYF.

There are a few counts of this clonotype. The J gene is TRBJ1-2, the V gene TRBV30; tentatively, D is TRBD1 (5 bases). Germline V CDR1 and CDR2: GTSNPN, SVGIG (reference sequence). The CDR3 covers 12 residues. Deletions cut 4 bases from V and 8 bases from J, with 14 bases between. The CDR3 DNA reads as TGTGCCTGGAATCCGGGACTTCGAGGCTACACCTTC. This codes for CAWNPGLRGYTF.

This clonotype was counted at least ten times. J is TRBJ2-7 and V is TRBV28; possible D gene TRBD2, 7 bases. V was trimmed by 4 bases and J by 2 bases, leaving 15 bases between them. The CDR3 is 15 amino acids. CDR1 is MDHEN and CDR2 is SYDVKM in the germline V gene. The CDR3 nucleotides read TGTGCCAGCAGTTCCGCCACAGGGAGGGCCTACGAGCAGTACTTC. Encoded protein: CASSSATGRAYEQYF.

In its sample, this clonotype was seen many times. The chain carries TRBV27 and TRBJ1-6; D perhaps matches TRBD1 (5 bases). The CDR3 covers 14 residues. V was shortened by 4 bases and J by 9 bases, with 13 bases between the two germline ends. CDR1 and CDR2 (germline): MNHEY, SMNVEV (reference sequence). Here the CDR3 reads CASSSPGQSSPLHF. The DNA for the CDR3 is TGTGCCAGCAGTTCGCCAGGGCAGAGTTCACCCCTCCACTTT.

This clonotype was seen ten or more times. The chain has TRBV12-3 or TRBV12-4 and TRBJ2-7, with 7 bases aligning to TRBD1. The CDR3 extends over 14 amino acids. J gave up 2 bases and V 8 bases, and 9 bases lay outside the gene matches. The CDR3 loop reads CASGQALRAYEQYF. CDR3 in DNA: TGTGCCAGCGGACAGGCTCTCCGGGCCTACGAGCAGTACTTC.

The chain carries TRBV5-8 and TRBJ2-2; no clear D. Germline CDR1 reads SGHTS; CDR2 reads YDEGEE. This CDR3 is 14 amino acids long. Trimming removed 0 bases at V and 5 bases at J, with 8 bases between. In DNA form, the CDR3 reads TGTGCCAGCAGCTTGGTCGGCAGGACCGGGGAGCTGTTTTTT. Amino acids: CASSLVGRTGELFF.

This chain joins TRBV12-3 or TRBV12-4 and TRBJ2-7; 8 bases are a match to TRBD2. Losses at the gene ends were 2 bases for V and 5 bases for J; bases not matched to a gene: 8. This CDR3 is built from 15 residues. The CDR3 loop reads CASSLMAGGVHEQYF. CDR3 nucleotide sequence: TGTGCCAGCAGTTTAATGGCGGGGGGAGTCCACGAGCAGTACTTC.